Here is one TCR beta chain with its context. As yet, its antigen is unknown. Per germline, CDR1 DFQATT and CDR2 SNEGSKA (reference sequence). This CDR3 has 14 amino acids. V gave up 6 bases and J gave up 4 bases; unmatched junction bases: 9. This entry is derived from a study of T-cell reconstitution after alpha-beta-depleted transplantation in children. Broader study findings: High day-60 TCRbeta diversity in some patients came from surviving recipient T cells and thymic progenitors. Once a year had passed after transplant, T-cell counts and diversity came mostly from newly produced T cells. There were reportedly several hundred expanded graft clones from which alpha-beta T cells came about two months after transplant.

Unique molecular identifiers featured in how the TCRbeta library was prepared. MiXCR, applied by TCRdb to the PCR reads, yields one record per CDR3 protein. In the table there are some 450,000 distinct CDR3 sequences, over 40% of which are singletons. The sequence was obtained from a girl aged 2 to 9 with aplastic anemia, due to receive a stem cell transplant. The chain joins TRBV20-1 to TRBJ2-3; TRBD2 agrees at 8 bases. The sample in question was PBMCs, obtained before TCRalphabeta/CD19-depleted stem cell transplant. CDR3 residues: CSATIAGYSDTQYF. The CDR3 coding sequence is TGCAGTGCAACGATAGCGGGGTATTCAGATACGCAGTATTTT.